These 8 T cell receptor beta chains originate from one sample sequenced in a study of breast tumors, draining lymph nodes, adjacent tissues. TCRdb reprocessed the multiplex PCR reads with MiXCR, giving one entry per CDR3 protein. The sample records 15,000 or so distinct CDR3 sequences, roughly 46% being singletons. The sequencing input was tumor-adjacent breast tissue. These receptors all come from a female donor with breast cancer. Some clones in this sample may be carry-over from other donors' samples.

The chain links TRBV7-2 to TRBJ1-6; no clear D. The CDR3 extends over 15 amino acids. The V gene lost 1 base and the J gene lost 6 bases, with 10 bases spanning the gap. CDR1 SGHTA and CDR2 FQGNSA come from the germline V gene. The chain's CDR3 is CASSLGGGSNSPLHF. In DNA, the CDR3 is TGTGCCAGCAGCTTAGGAGGAGGAAGTAATTCACCCCTCCACTTT.

The table lists this clonotype with a few counts. A much larger clone differs from this one at a single base, so this may be a read error. The rearrangement uses TRBV6-5 and TRBJ2-3, with 8 bases matching TRBD1. There are 17 residues in the CDR3. Germline assignment: CDR1 MNHEY and CDR2 SVGAGI. The CDR3: CVSSSAQGQGGADTQYF. The DNA of the CDR3 is TGTGTCAGCAGTTCCGCTCAAGGACAGGGTGGTGCAGATACGCAGTATTTT.

As regards this clonotype: Its ends do not fully match the called genes, so a read error is possible. V and J are TRBV7-2 and TRBJ2-1, with a tentative D call TRBD2 (6 bases). The CDR3 length is 15 residues. Germline-derived CDR1 and CDR2 are SGHTA and FQGNSA. CDR3 sequence: CASSPLTGVRGEQLF. In nucleotides, the CDR3 is TGTGCCAGCAGCCCCCTGACGGGGGTTAGGGGTGAGCAGCTCTTC.

Comment on this clonotype: An end of the junction does not agree with germline; a read error may underlie this. The chain combines TRBV7-9 with TRBJ1-2, with no clear D. Germline V gives CDR1 SEHNR, CDR2 FQNEAQ (reference sequence). The CDR3 totals 14 residues. CDR3 bases: TGCGCCAGCAGCTTTAGTGCAGGAGTCTATGGCTACCCCTTC. Its protein product is CASSFSAGVYGYPF.

The rearrangement joins TRBV11-3 to TRBJ2-2; D perhaps matches TRBD1 (6 bases). Germline V gene sequence: CDR1 SGHNT, CDR2 YENEEA. This CDR3 contains 15 residues. Deletions cut 5 bases from V and 4 bases from J, with 14 bases between. This chain's CDR3 is CASSPGTSGTGELFF. CDR3 bases: TGTGCCAGCAGCCCAGGGACAAGCGGCACCGGGGAGCTGTTTTTT.

The chain is built from TRBV7-8 and TRBJ2-7; a possible D gene is TRBD2 (6 bases). Germline-derived CDR1 and CDR2 are SGHVS and FQNEAQ. The CDR3 is 13 amino acids. Trimming left V 2 bases short and J 5 bases short, with 10 bases between. CDR3 nucleotides: TGTGCCAGCAGCTTAAGGGAGGTCCACGAGCAGTACTTC. Encoded protein: CASSLREVHEQYF.

This clonotype was seen ten or more times. This chain joins TRBV18 and TRBJ2-2; D is ambiguous. Germline lookup yields CDR1 KGHSH and CDR2 LQKENI. Deletions cut 2 bases from V and 4 bases from J, with 5 bases between. The CDR3 contains 13 residues. Written as DNA, the CDR3 is TGTGCCAGCTCACCAGAACTCACCGGGGAGCTGTTTTTT. This codes for CASSPELTGELFF.

This clonotype was observed many times. The rearrangement links TRBV19 to TRBJ2-2; D is possibly TRBD2 (6 bases). CDR3 size: 16 residues. Deletions cut 3 bases from V and 5 bases from J, with 16 bases between. The germline gives CDR1 LNHDA, CDR2 SQIVND (reference sequence). CDR3 sequence: CASSMKLALETGELFF. CDR3 in DNA: TGTGCCAGTAGTATGAAGCTAGCGTTGGAAACCGGGGAGCTGTTTTTT.